The 16 T cell receptor beta chains listed next were all sequenced from one sample in a study of CD8 T cells in ankylosing spondylitis. TCRdb reanalysed the 5' RACE reads using MiXCR and keeps one entry per CDR3 protein. The sample lists around 300,000 distinct CDR3 sequences; about 20% were seen once. Sequencing was performed on blood, either unsorted or a sorted T cell fraction (not recorded which). The receptors stem from a female donor with ankylosing spondylitis or in good health (not recorded which).

The J gene is TRBJ2-7, the V gene TRBV20-1; 7 bases are shared with TRBD1. The V gene's germline CDR1 is DFQATT and CDR2 SNEGSKA (reference sequence). This CDR3 is built from 16 residues. The junction had 20 bases not matched to a gene; V was cut back by 7 bases and J by 5 bases. This CDR3 is CSVLGPYRGVVDEQYF. The CDR3 DNA sequence: TGCAGTGTCCTCGGCCCATACAGGGGCGTAGTGGACGAGCAGTACTTC.

The table lists this clonotype with a few counts. The V and J genes are TRBV7-9 and TRBJ2-3; TRBD1 matches 7 bases. V shed 6 bases, J shed 0 bases, and the junction held 6 bases outside the gene matches. The CDR3 is 15 residues long. CDR1 and CDR2 from the germline V gene are SEHNR and FQNEAQ (reference sequence). The CDR3 loop is CASSKQGTSTDTQYF. CDR3 bases: TGTGCCAGCAGTAAACAGGGGACAAGCACAGATACGCAGTATTTT.

The J gene is TRBJ2-6, the V gene TRBV6-5; D is unresolved. This CDR3 comprises 15 residues. Trimming removed 2 bases from V and 4 bases from J, with 9 bases in between. Germline V lookup: CDR1 MNHEY, CDR2 SVGAGI. The CDR3 region is CASSYGPGGANVLTF. CDR3 nucleotides: TGTGCCAGCAGTTACGGTCCCGGAGGGGCCAACGTCCTGACTTTC.

This clonotype occurred a few times. The J gene is TRBJ2-5, the V gene TRBV10-3; D is possibly TRBD2 (6 bases). The CDR3 length is 14 residues. Deletions cut 10 bases from V and 9 bases from J, with 24 bases between. Germline V gene lookup returns CDR1 ENHRY and CDR2 SYGVKD. In nucleotides, the CDR3 is TGTGCCACCAGGGCGCTAGCGAAAGAGGCGGCCCAGTACTTC. The encoded protein is CATRALAKEAAQYF.

The chain couples TRBV24-1 to TRBJ2-1; possible D gene TRBD2, 5 bases. The CDR3 consists of 14 residues. Germline V gives CDR1 KGHDR, CDR2 SFDVKD. V was pared by 3 bases and J by 3 bases, with 8 bases between. For the CDR3, the DNA is TGTGCCACCAGTGATGGACTCAACTACAATGAGCAGTTCTTC. Translating gives CATSDGLNYNEQFF.

This clonotype was counted a few times. This rearrangement joins TRBV27 to TRBJ1-2; a weak D match, TRBD1 (6 bases). This CDR3 comprises 18 residues. V lost 4 bases, J lost 1 base, and 22 bases lay in between. The V gene's germline CDR1 is MNHEY and CDR2 SMNVEV (reference sequence). The CDR3: CASSSPGRGNALNYGYTF. The CDR3 nucleotides are TGTGCCAGCAGTTCACCCGGTAGGGGGAACGCCCTTAACTATGGCTACACCTTC.

This clonotype has only a few counts. The V gene is TRBV5-6, the J gene TRBJ1-2; D call uncertain. This CDR3 region has 13 residues. V lost 2 bases and J 2 bases, leaving 7 bases between the germline ends. CDR1 and CDR2 from the germline V gene are SGHDT and YYEEEE. CDR3 coding DNA: TGTGCCAGCAGCTTTTCCCCCAACTATGGCTACACCTTC. This gives the protein CASSFSPNYGYTF.

The rearrangement links TRBV12-3 or TRBV12-4 to TRBJ1-1; 8 positions agree with TRBD1. The CDR3 spans 15 residues. V lost 10 bases and J lost 1; bases outside the gene matches: 11. CDR3: CATWPDRGRNTEAFF. The CDR3 coding sequence is TGTGCCACATGGCCCGACAGGGGAAGGAACACTGAAGCTTTCTTT.

The CDR3 here is CASKGNSPLHF. CDR3 in DNA: TGTGCCAGCAAGGGTAATTCACCCCTCCACTTT. This chain uses TRBV7-8 with TRBJ1-6; D is undetermined. V lost 7 bases and J lost 6, with 4 bases in between. The germline V gene has CDR1 SGHVS and CDR2 FQNEAQ. CDR3 length equals 11 residues.

The chain is built from TRBV6-5 and TRBJ1-5, with D maybe TRBD1 (5 bases). Germline CDR1 is MNHEY and CDR2 is SVGAGI. Trimming left V 6 bases short and J 6 bases short, with 24 bases between. This CDR3 has 17 amino acids. Written as DNA, the CDR3 is TGTGCCAGCAGCTTAGGGGCGGGAGGGCTATGGTCTCAGCCCCAGCATTTT. Translation: CASSLGAGGLWSQPQHF.

V and J are TRBV11-3 and TRBJ2-1, with 8 bases that match TRBD1. The germline V gene encodes CDR1 SGHNT and CDR2 YENEEA. CDR3 length equals 15 residues. V shed 5 bases and J 3 bases; nucleotides not matched to a gene: 6. In nucleotides, the CDR3 is TGTGCCAGCAGCCGTGCAGGGGGCGGCTACAATGAGCAGTTCTTC. Protein product: CASSRAGGGYNEQFF.

The sample holds a few counts of this clonotype. This chain uses TRBV6-2 or TRBV6-3 with TRBJ2-7; D possibly corresponds to TRBD1 (6 bases). The V end lost 7 bases, the J end lost 7 bases, and 11 bases lay between the germline ends. CDR3 length: 11 amino acids. Per the germline V gene, CDR1 is MNHEY and CDR2 is SVGEGT. Here the CDR3 DNA reads TGTGCCAGCACCCAGGGGAGAGAGCAGTACTTC. Encoded protein: CASTQGREQYF.

The rearrangement joins TRBV21-1 to TRBJ2-7; TRBD1, the table's D call, was not compared with the DNA. TRBV21-1 is a pseudogene locus. The CDR3 is made up of 19 amino acids. CDR3 in DNA: TGTGCCAGCAGCAACAGACAGGGGGCTCCCAGTGAGACCACCTACGAGCAGTACTTC. Its protein is CASSNRQGAPSETTYEQYF.

This clonotype has more than one count but fewer than ten. CDR3 bases: TGTGCCAGCAGCTTCTCGGGGAACTCCTACGAGCAGTACTTC. It is translated as CASSFSGNSYEQYF. V usage is TRBV13 and J usage is TRBJ2-7, with TRBD2 as a possible D gene (5 bases). The CDR3 has 14 residues. V lost 3 bases and J 0 bases, leaving 9 bases between the germline ends. Germline V lookup: CDR1 PRHDT, CDR2 FYEKMQ (reference sequence).

V and J are TRBV30 and TRBJ2-7, with unresolved D. Per the germline V gene, CDR1 is GTSNPN and CDR2 is SVGIG (reference sequence). The CDR3 has 12 residues. Deletions cut 5 bases from V and 3 bases from J, with 11 bases between. Here the CDR3 DNA reads TGTGCCTGGGGGTTCTTGAGCTACGAGCAGTACTTC. It codes for CAWGFLSYEQYF.

The table lists this clonotype with a few counts. The chain uses TRBV12-3 or TRBV12-4 and TRBJ2-5; 11 positions match TRBD2. This CDR3 has 14 amino acids. After removal of 6 bases from V and 2 bases from J, the junction contained 2 bases not matched to a gene. In DNA form, the CDR3 reads TGTGCCAGCAGGAGACTAGCGGGACAAGAGACCCAGTACTTC. Its translation: CASRRLAGQETQYF.